This TCR beta chain was retrieved from a study of T cells after yellow fever vaccination. Overall study: Some fractions had low cell numbers, and these were prepared with SMART-Seq v4 Ultra Low Input.

Template-switching 5'RACE yielded the TCR cDNA; a universal primer site and UMIs were added in the process. TCRdb re-called the 5' RACE reads through MiXCR, storing one row per CDR3 protein. The data show roughly 110,000 distinct CDR3 sequences, 8.4% seen once. General study points: The appearance of a small share of clonotypes in both CD4 and CD8 compartments was observed. At about 97% for CD4 and approximately 88% for CD8, most primary-vaccination clones showed up again after the booster.

Concerning this clonotype itself: Antigen specificity is unknown.

The CDR3 contains 11 residues. V was pared by 6 bases and J by 6 bases, with 2 bases of the junction left unmatched. CDR1 is DFQATT and CDR2 is SNEGSKA in the germline V gene (reference sequence). The source of this sequence is a man aged 25 to 40 who received the YFV17D yellow fever vaccine. The chain employs TRBV20-1 and TRBJ2-7; 10 bases match TRBD1. The starting material was CD8+ T cells sorted from PBMCs, obtained 45 days after the yellow fever booster vaccination. DNA for the CDR3: TGCAGTGCAAGGACAGGGGGCGAGCAGTACTTC. It encodes CSARTGGEQYF.